A single sample is the source of the 32 T cell receptor beta chains below, sequenced in a study of cytomegalovirus exposure and HLA in healthy donors. Primers for the PCR totalled 60 Vbeta and 13 Jbeta. Only in-frame clones appear in the TCRdb table, and some are missing; sequencing was by immunoSEQ multiplex PCR. The data contain fewer than 250,000 clones, approximately 81% of them singletons. The sequenced material came from PBMCs. The receptors stem from a human donor in good health.

The chain couples TRBV30 to TRBJ2-7; TRBD2 might be the D (5 bases). Germline assignment: CDR1 GTSNPN and CDR2 SVGIG (reference sequence). The CDR3 is made up of 14 amino acids. Trimming removed 0 bases at V and 6 bases at J, with 15 bases between. The CDR3 region is CAWSVGLLGGEQYF. The CDR3 DNA sequence: TGTGCCTGGAGTGTAGGACTCCTGGGTGGCGAGCAGTACTTC. The full variable domain, with the rest looked up from reference TRBV30 and TRBJ2-7, is SQTIHQWPATLVQPVGSPLSLECTVEGTSNPNLYWYRQAAGRGLQLLFYSVGIGQISSEVPQNLSASRPQDRQFILSSKKLLLSDSGFYLCAWSVGLLGGEQYFGPGTRLTVT.

This clone was recorded once. The J gene is TRBJ2-6, the V gene TRBV10-3; weak D call: TRBD2 (5 bases). The CDR3 length is 15 residues. The V end lost 8 bases, the J end lost 2 bases, and 13 bases lay between the germline ends. Germline V gives CDR1 ENHRY, CDR2 SYGVKD. CDR3 DNA sequence: TGTGCCATCCGGGGTTTCTCTACTGGGGCCAACGTCCTGACTTTC. Its protein product is CAIRGFSTGANVLTF.

The chain has TRBV5-4 and TRBJ2-1, with 8 bases matching TRBD2. Germline V lookup: CDR1 SGHNT, CDR2 YYREEE (reference sequence). With 0 bases clipped from V and 4 bases from J, the junction kept 6 bases outside the gene matches. The CDR3 consists of 16 residues. The CDR3 nucleotides read TGTGCCAGCAGCTTGGGGGGGACTAGTGGGTACAATGAGCAGTTCTTC. It codes for CASSLGGTSGYNEQFF.

The rearrangement links TRBV14 to TRBJ2-1; TRBD2 is a possible D gene (6 bases). The V gene's germline CDR1 is SGHDN and CDR2 FVKESK. The germline V and J ends were trimmed by 4 bases and 8 bases, with 12 bases remaining between them. The CDR3 sequence is 13 residues long. CDR3 protein: CASSPTSFHEQFF. CDR3 sequence (DNA): TGTGCCAGCAGCCCGACTAGTTTCCATGAGCAGTTCTTC.

V usage is TRBV19 and J usage is TRBJ1-1, with a weak D call TRBD1 (6 bases). Germline lookup yields CDR1 LNHDA and CDR2 SQIVND (reference sequence). This CDR3 is 15 amino acids long. Trimming removed 3 bases at V and 3 bases at J, with 14 bases between. Here the CDR3 reads CASSIRGGVDTEAFF. DNA for the CDR3: TGTGCCAGTAGTATCAGAGGGGGAGTCGACACTGAAGCTTTCTTT.

The rearrangement links TRBV19 to TRBJ1-2; D is unresolved. Trimming shortened V by 2 bases and J by 3 bases, and 13 bases separated the two germline ends. There are 15 residues in the CDR3. Germline V CDR1 and CDR2: LNHDA, SQIVND (reference sequence). The CDR3 protein is CASSIQTRQDYGYTF. CDR3 DNA sequence: TGTGCCAGTAGTATACAGACTCGGCAAGACTATGGCTACACCTTC.

The V and J genes are TRBV11-1 and TRBJ2-7; D unclear. In germline, CDR1 is SGHAT, CDR2 FQDESV (reference sequence). This CDR3 is 15 amino acids long. V was cut by 5 bases and J by 1 base, with 15 bases left in between. CDR3 bases: TGTGCCAGCAGCCCGGTTCGGTTATCTTCCTACGAGCAGTACTTC. This sequence encodes CASSPVRLSSYEQYF.

This chain connects TRBV6-1 to TRBJ2-7, with 7 positions matching TRBD1. Trimming removed 4 bases from V and 2 bases from J; junction bases left unmatched: 8. This CDR3 has 15 residues. CDR1 and CDR2 (germline): MNHNS, SASEGT. The CDR3 DNA reads as TGTGCCAGCAGTGCTGGCCGGGACAGCACCTACGAGCAGTACTTC. Residues: CASSAGRDSTYEQYF.

V gene TRBV5-6 combines with J gene TRBJ2-1; perhaps TRBD1 as D (6 bases). The ends were cut back, 0 bases at V and 8 bases at J, with 18 bases in the middle. The CDR3 loop spans 16 amino acids. Looked up from germline, CDR1 is SGHDT and CDR2 is YYEEEE. CDR3 residues: CASSLGQVGIFDEQFF. CDR3 nucleotides: TGTGCCAGCAGCTTGGGACAGGTGGGCATATTCGATGAGCAGTTCTTC.

The V call is TRBV1, the J call TRBJ2-3; TRBD2, the table's D call, was not compared with the DNA. TRBV1 is labeled a pseudogene. The CDR3 spans 18 residues. The CDR3 DNA is TGCACCAGCAGCCAGCGGACTAGCGGGACGGAGGGGCCCGATACGCAGTATTTT. Encoded protein: CTSSQRTSGTEGPDTQYF.

The chain combines TRBV29-1 with TRBJ2-2; 7 positions match TRBD1. The germline V gene encodes CDR1 SQVTM and CDR2 ANQGSEA. After removal of 4 bases from V and 2 bases from J, the junction contained 4 bases not matched to a gene. This CDR3 contains 14 residues. CDR3 DNA sequence: TGCAGCGTTGTTAGGACAGGCAACACCGGGGAGCTGTTTTTT. Translating gives CSVVRTGNTGELFF.

The chain couples TRBV28 to TRBJ2-1; 7 nucleotides match TRBD1. CDR1 is MDHEN and CDR2 is SYDVKM in the germline V gene. This CDR3 comprises 15 residues. V lost 8 bases and J lost 4; bases outside the gene matches: 11. CDR3 protein: CASLISGQTYNEQFF. As DNA, the CDR3 is TGTGCCAGCCTCATCTCGGGACAGACGTACAATGAGCAGTTCTTC.

V usage is TRBV9 and J usage is TRBJ2-1; D remains unclear. This CDR3 spans 13 amino acids. V shed 1 base and J shed 4 bases, with 6 bases lying between them. Germline V gene lookup returns CDR1 SGDLS and CDR2 YYNGEE. In nucleotides, the CDR3 is TGTGCCAGCAGCGTAATCTCGTACAATGAGCAGTTCTTC. This codes for CASSVISYNEQFF.

This rearrangement joins TRBV19 to TRBJ2-7, with D hard to call. Germline-derived CDR1 and CDR2 are LNHDA and SQIVND (reference sequence). The CDR3 is 13 residues long. V lost 3 bases to trimming and J lost 8 bases, with 14 bases between them. The DNA of the CDR3 is TGTGCCAGTAGTATCAGCTGGGCCAGCCAGCAGTACTTC. As protein: CASSISWASQQYF.

The chain joins TRBV10-3 to TRBJ1-1; D is uncertain. Per germline, CDR1 ENHRY and CDR2 SYGVKD. The CDR3 spans 12 residues. Trimming stripped 3 bases from V and 4 bases from J, with 6 bases between. The CDR3 nucleotides read TGTGCCATCAGTGAACTCGGCACTGAAGCTTTCTTT. It yields the protein CAISELGTEAFF.

This chain joins TRBV10-2 and TRBJ2-5, with D possibly matching TRBD2 (6 bases). This CDR3 has 14 residues. The germline V gene has CDR1 WSHSY and CDR2 SAAADI. V lost 6 bases to trimming and J lost 5 bases, with 16 bases between them. Here the CDR3 DNA reads TGCGCCAGCAGATCGGGCCTCGCGGGGGAGACCCAGTACTTC. This gives the protein CASRSGLAGETQYF.

The chain carries TRBV10-3 and TRBJ1-4; 7 bases match TRBD1. The V gene end was trimmed by 2 bases and the J gene end by 4 bases; junction bases not matched to a gene: 10. The CDR3 has 17 residues. Germline CDR1 is ENHRY and CDR2 is SYGVKD. The CDR3 loop is CAISEGKGGVSNEKLFF. CDR3 in DNA: TGTGCCATCAGTGAGGGGAAAGGGGGCGTGAGTAATGAAAAACTGTTTTTT.

The chain links TRBV6-1 to TRBJ2-1; 8 bases fit TRBD2. CDR3 length: 15 residues. Germline CDR1 reads MNHNS; CDR2 reads SASEGT. With 4 bases clipped from V and 3 bases from J, the junction kept 5 bases outside the gene matches. The CDR3 is CASSGPGLDYNEQFF. The CDR3 nucleotides read TGTGCCAGCAGTGGGCCGGGACTAGACTACAATGAGCAGTTCTTC.

V is TRBV5-1 and J is TRBJ2-2; the D gene is possibly TRBD1 (5 bases). The CDR3 is 14 amino acids. Per the germline V gene, CDR1 is SGHRS and CDR2 is YFSETQ. The germline V and J ends were trimmed by 2 bases and 7 bases, with 12 bases remaining between them. The CDR3 loop is CASSFSRGNGELFF. CDR3 bases: TGCGCCAGCAGCTTCTCAAGGGGAAACGGGGAGCTGTTTTTT.

The chain has TRBV4-3 and TRBJ2-6; D is unresolved. Trimming pared 0 bases from V and 1 base from J, leaving 13 bases between. CDR1 LGHNA and CDR2 YSLEER come from the germline V gene. This CDR3 spans 18 amino acids. The CDR3 region has the DNA TGCGCCAGCAGCCAAGATTGGGCCCCCGCTTCTGGGGCCAACGTCCTGACTTTC. Its translation: CASSQDWAPASGANVLTF.

This clone was counted between two and nine times. The rearrangement links TRBV28 to TRBJ1-6; a possible D gene is TRBD1 (6 bases). There are 15 residues in the CDR3. V gave up 6 bases and J gave up 8 bases, with 17 bases separating them. Germline V gives CDR1 MDHEN, CDR2 SYDVKM. CDR3 sequence reads: CASSRPPQGHSPLHF. As DNA, the CDR3 is TGTGCCAGCAGCCGACCGCCACAGGGACATTCACCCCTCCACTTT.

The rearrangement links TRBV7-2 to TRBJ2-7; 13 nucleotides line up with TRBD2. The V and J ends lost 6 bases and 5 bases, in that order; junction bases with no gene match: 7. Looked up from germline, CDR1 is SGHTA and CDR2 is FQGNSA. The CDR3 totals 15 residues. The CDR3 loop reads CASRRPGLAGNEQYF. The CDR3 DNA reads TGTGCCAGCAGACGACCGGGACTAGCGGGAAACGAGCAGTACTTC.

V gene TRBV6-6 combines with J gene TRBJ2-4, with a weak D call TRBD1 (6 bases). The CDR3 has 14 residues. Trimming pared 2 bases from V and 3 bases from J, leaving 8 bases between. The germline V gene has CDR1 MNHNY and CDR2 SVGAGI (reference sequence). CDR3 sequence (DNA): TGTGCCAGCAGTTACATGACAGGCAAAAACATTCAGTACTTC. It yields the protein CASSYMTGKNIQYF.

The V and J genes are TRBV6-6 and TRBJ2-3; the match to TRBD1 covers 9 bases. V shed 11 bases and J 0 bases; nucleotides not matched to a gene: 6. The CDR3 is 14 residues long. CDR1 is MNHNY, CDR2 SVGAGI, per germline (reference sequence). In DNA, the CDR3 is TGTGCCGCTTCCGGGACAGGGAGCACAGATACGCAGTATTTT. Its protein product is CAASGTGSTDTQYF.

This sequence joins TRBV27 and TRBJ1-5, with D maybe TRBD1 (5 bases). The CDR3 spans 14 residues. Trimming left V 4 bases short and J 4 bases short, with 11 bases between. Germline V gene data show CDR1 as MNHEY and CDR2 as SMNVEV (reference sequence). The CDR3 loop reads CASSSSGTNQPQHF. CDR3 bases: TGTGCCAGCAGTTCCTCCGGGACTAATCAGCCCCAGCATTTT.

The V call is TRBV23-1, the J call TRBJ1-5; TRBD1 aligns across 8 bases. TRBV23-1 is marked as an open reading frame, function uncertain. The junction had 14 bases not matched to a gene; V was cut back by 6 bases and J by 7 bases. The CDR3 extends over 16 amino acids. The DNA for the CDR3 is TGCGCCAGCAGCCTACTCATCAGGGGGCTGTGGCAGCCCCAGCATTTT. Protein product: CASSLLIRGLWQPQHF.

The chain has TRBV19 and TRBJ2-7, with D maybe TRBD1 (5 bases). Germline-derived CDR1 and CDR2 are LNHDA and SQIVND (reference sequence). V was shortened by 2 bases and J by 4 bases, with 21 bases between the two germline ends. This CDR3 spans 17 amino acids. Here the CDR3 DNA reads TGTGCCAGTAGTATAATGGGTGGGGCAGCCAAGGAGTACGAGCAGTACTTC. This sequence encodes CASSIMGGAAKEYEQYF.

This chain joins TRBV6-1 and TRBJ1-2; 7 bases map to TRBD1. CDR3 length equals 15 residues. V was pared by 7 bases and J by 8 bases, with 16 bases of the junction left unmatched. Germline CDR1 is MNHNS and CDR2 is SASEGT. The CDR3 protein is CASTSTWTGGGGYTF. The CDR3 DNA follows: TGTGCCAGCACTTCCACCTGGACAGGTGGAGGGGGCTACACCTTC.

V gene TRBV19 combines with J gene TRBJ2-4, with D possibly being TRBD1 (6 bases). Germline values: CDR1 LNHDA, CDR2 SQIVND (reference sequence). CDR3 length equals 14 residues. Deletions cut 7 bases from V and 5 bases from J, with 15 bases between. The CDR3 reads CASTDRGTQNIQYF. CDR3 DNA: TGTGCCAGTACGGACAGAGGAACACAAAACATTCAGTACTTC.

V is TRBV28 and J is TRBJ2-1; D may be TRBD1 (5 bases). Germline V gene lookup returns CDR1 MDHEN and CDR2 SYDVKM. V gave up 5 bases and J gave up 1 base, with 15 bases separating them. CDR3 size: 16 residues. The CDR3 is CASSGPVWTSYNEQFF. The CDR3 DNA is TGTGCCAGCAGTGGCCCGGTCTGGACATCCTACAATGAGCAGTTCTTC.

The rearrangement joins TRBV5-1 to TRBJ2-7; D might be TRBD1 (6 bases). Trimming took 0 bases from V and 7 from J, leaving 8 bases between them. CDR3 length: 12 residues. Per germline, CDR1 SGHRS and CDR2 YFSETQ. The DNA for the CDR3 is TGCGCCAGCAGCTTGGACAGGGTAGAGCAGTACTTC. It specifies CASSLDRVEQYF.

J is TRBJ2-7 and V is TRBV7-2, with TRBD1 matching 7 bases. Germline trimming cut 5 bases from V and 3 bases from J; bases unmatched to any gene: 7. Germline values: CDR1 SGHTA, CDR2 FQGNSA. The CDR3 loop spans 14 amino acids. CDR3: CASSPKQGFYEQYF. As DNA, the CDR3 is TGTGCCAGCAGCCCTAAACAGGGGTTCTACGAGCAGTACTTC. The full variable domain, rest sourced from reference TRBV7-2 and TRBJ2-7, is GAGVSQSPSNKVTEKGKDVELRCDPISGHTALYWYRQSLGQGLEFLIYFQGNSAPDKSGLPSDRFSAERTGGSVSTLTIQRTQQEDSAVYLCASSPKQGFYEQYFGPGTRLTVT.